The entry that follows covers one T cell receptor beta chain sequence. What it binds is not known. The data are from a study of T cell repertoires in aging, cancer and after chemotherapy. Overall study context: Donors were grouped into six age bands spanning 30 or younger through 70 or older. Healthy donor repertoires were recorded over several months to years and showed clear clonal overlap.

TCR beta rearrangements were amplified from peripheral blood genomic DNA. Study-level findings and limits: In each cancer cohort, median generation probability increased across chemotherapy, suggesting thymic output rebounded. Age-matched healthy donors had significantly more diverse, less clonal blood TCR repertoires than untreated cancer patients.

Rearranged V-D-J TRB sequences were amplified with a mixed TRB-A/B primer pool. Via MiXCR, TCRdb re-called the multiplex PCR reads, giving one row per CDR3 protein. The data contain more than 10,000 distinct CDR3 sequences, about 31% of them seen just once; the ten biggest clones take up about 19%. The sequencing input was blood. The receptor was derived from a human donor in good health. The donor label of this sample is uncertain.

CDR3 region: CASSRVWNTEAFF. The DNA for the CDR3 is TGTGCCAGCAGCAGGGTGTGGAACACTGAAGCTTTCTTT. This chain uses TRBV6-1 with TRBJ1-1, with D perhaps matching TRBD1 (5 bases). V lost 6 bases and J lost 1, with 9 bases in between. CDR1 and CDR2 (germline): MNHNS, SASEGT. The CDR3 runs to 13 residues.